The 13 T cell receptor beta chains below all came from one sample that was sequenced in a study of T-cell memory formation after mild COVID-19. TCRdb fed the 5' RACE reads into MiXCR, producing one record per CDR3 protein. Here the sample spans 550,000 to 700,000 distinct CDR3 sequences, approximately 19% being singletons. The sequenced sample was PBMCs or a T cell subset sorted from them (not recorded which). The receptors were sampled from an adult woman who had mild COVID-19 (a few samples of this study predate the infection). Cell type and time point are not known.

This clonotype was seen only a few times. The rearrangement uses TRBV4-2 and TRBJ2-3; D is ambiguous. The CDR3 runs to 13 residues. V lost 1 base and J lost 4, with 6 bases in between. CDR1 is LGHNA, CDR2 YNFKEQ, per germline. The CDR3 coding sequence is TGTGCCAGCAGCCAAGTTAGGTCAGATACGCAGTATTTT. This gives the protein CASSQVRSDTQYF.

In its sample, this clonotype was seen once. The gene calls are TRBV5-1 and TRBJ1-2, with a weak D call TRBD1 (6 bases). The CDR3 is 12 amino acids. CDR1 and CDR2 (germline): SGHRS, YFSETQ. The ends were cut back, 5 bases at V and 7 bases at J, with 12 bases in the middle. The CDR3 spells CASRQGLGGYTF. The CDR3 nucleotides read TGCGCCAGCAGACAGGGTTTGGGTGGCTACACCTTC. Supplemented by reference TRBV5-1 and TRBJ1-2, the full variable domain reads KAGVTQTPRYLIKTRGQQVTLSCSPISGHRSVSWYQQTPGQGLQFLFEYFSETQRNKGNFPGRFSGRQFSNSRSEMNVSTLELGDSALYLCASRQGLGGYTFGSGTRLTVV.

This clonotype was detected ten times or more. The chain couples TRBV7-2 to TRBJ2-3, with 10 bases identical to TRBD1. CDR3 size: 17 residues. V shed 1 base, J shed 1 base, and the junction held 5 bases outside the gene matches. The germline V gene encodes CDR1 SGHTA and CDR2 FQGNSA. The CDR3 sequence: CASSLGGTGAGTDTQYF. The CDR3 DNA reads TGTGCCAGCAGCTTAGGGGGGACAGGGGCTGGCACAGATACGCAGTATTTT.

This chain uses TRBV5-1 with TRBJ2-7, with 9 bases matching TRBD2. Trimming removed 5 bases from V and 3 bases from J; junction bases left unmatched: 12. From germline, CDR1 is SGHRS and CDR2 YFSETQ. CDR3 length: 16 amino acids. As DNA, the CDR3 is TGCGCCAGCAGTTACGGGACTAGCAGGGAGTTCTACGAGCAGTACTTC. It specifies CASSYGTSREFYEQYF.

The rearrangement joins TRBV7-9 to TRBJ2-2, with 10 bases identical to TRBD2. V lost 5 bases, J lost 6 bases, and 9 bases stayed unmatched. Germline V gene lookup returns CDR1 SEHNR and CDR2 FQNEAQ (reference sequence). The CDR3 spans 16 residues. The CDR3 loop is CASSPLAGDLAGELFF. The CDR3 DNA follows: TGTGCCAGCAGCCCCCTAGCGGGGGACCTGGCCGGGGAGCTGTTTTTT.

DNA of the CDR3: TGTGCCAGCAGCTGGGCGGAGCTAGGGCAGTATTTT. Protein: CASSWAELGQYF. The rearrangement uses TRBV7-2 and TRBJ2-3; D gene uncertain. Germline CDR1 SGHTA, CDR2 FQGNSA. CDR3 length equals 12 residues. Trimming took 4 bases from V and 11 from J, leaving 13 bases between them.

The chain recombines TRBV4-1 with TRBJ2-5, with TRBD2 matching over 8 bases. From germline, CDR1 is MGHRA and CDR2 YSYEKL. Unmatched junction bases numbered 5, after V lost 1 base and J lost 4 bases. The CDR3 has 15 amino acids. Here the CDR3 reads CASSQGAGGIETQYF. The CDR3 coding sequence is TGCGCCAGCAGCCAAGGGGCGGGGGGAATAGAGACCCAGTACTTC.

V is TRBV5-1 and J is TRBJ2-7, with TRBD1 as a possible D gene (6 bases). Per germline, CDR1 SGHRS and CDR2 YFSETQ. The CDR3 has 14 amino acids. The V end was cut by 3 bases, the J end by 1 base, with 11 bases between. CDR3 sequence: CASSSRDKSYEQYF. DNA of the CDR3: TGCGCCAGCAGCTCCCGGGACAAGTCCTACGAGCAGTACTTC. The entire variable domain, with the rest obtained from reference TRBV5-1 and TRBJ2-7, is as follows: KAGVTQTPRYLIKTRGQQVTLSCSPISGHRSVSWYQQTPGQGLQFLFEYFSETQRNKGNFPGRFSGRQFSNSRSEMNVSTLELGDSALYLCASSSRDKSYEQYFGPGTRLTVT.

The CDR3 DNA sequence: TGCAGTGTTGTTAGACCAGAGGGCACAGATACGCAGTATTTT. Residues: CSVVRPEGTDTQYF. The chain recombines TRBV20-1 with TRBJ2-3; no definite D call. Per germline, CDR1 DFQATT and CDR2 SNEGSKA (reference sequence). Trimming removed 7 bases from V and 1 base from J, with 15 bases in between. The CDR3 covers 14 residues.

The CDR3 DNA is TGTGCCAGCAGTGAGGGCGGTGGCGGCTATGGCTACACCTTC. It is translated as CASSEGGGGYGYTF. V and J are TRBV25-1 and TRBJ1-2; D call uncertain. CDR1 and CDR2 from the germline V gene are MGHDK and SYGVNS. The CDR3 sequence is 14 residues long. Trimming left V 3 bases short and J 4 bases short, with 12 bases between.

V gene TRBV20-1 combines with J gene TRBJ2-7; maybe TRBD1 (5 bases). This CDR3 is 14 amino acids long. The V and J ends lost 3 bases and 7 bases respectively, with 19 bases between them. Germline V gives CDR1 DFQATT, CDR2 SNEGSKA (reference sequence). CDR3 residues: CSASSSGIFGEQYF. For the CDR3, the DNA is TGCAGTGCTAGTTCGTCAGGGATCTTTGGTGAGCAGTACTTC.

This clonotype turned up a few times. V and J are TRBV7-8 and TRBJ2-2; a weak D match, TRBD1 (5 bases). The CDR3 is made up of 14 amino acids. Germline-derived CDR1 and CDR2 are SGHVS and FQNEAQ. Trimming left V 1 base short and J 7 bases short, with 10 bases between. In nucleotides, the CDR3 is TGTGCCAGCAGCTTAGGGACACTGTTCGGGGAGCTGTTTTTT. Translating it yields CASSLGTLFGELFF.

This clonotype appeared a few times. The rearrangement joins TRBV7-6 to TRBJ2-1; 9 bases are a match to TRBD1. V lost 5 bases to trimming and J lost 6 bases; unmatched junction nucleotides: 11. CDR3 length equals 16 residues. Germline V gives CDR1 SGHVS, CDR2 FNYEAQ. CDR3 in DNA: TGTGCCAGCAGCAGTACGCGACAGGGGGGGTCCAATGAGCAGTTCTTC. It encodes CASSSTRQGGSNEQFF. Full variable domain (rest looked up from reference TRBV7-6 and TRBJ2-1): GAGVSQSPRYKVTKRGQDVALRCDPISGHVSLYWYRQALGQGPEFLTYFNYEAQQDKSGLPNDRFSAERPEGSISTLTIQRTEQRDSAMYRCASSSTRQGGSNEQFFGPGTRLTVL.